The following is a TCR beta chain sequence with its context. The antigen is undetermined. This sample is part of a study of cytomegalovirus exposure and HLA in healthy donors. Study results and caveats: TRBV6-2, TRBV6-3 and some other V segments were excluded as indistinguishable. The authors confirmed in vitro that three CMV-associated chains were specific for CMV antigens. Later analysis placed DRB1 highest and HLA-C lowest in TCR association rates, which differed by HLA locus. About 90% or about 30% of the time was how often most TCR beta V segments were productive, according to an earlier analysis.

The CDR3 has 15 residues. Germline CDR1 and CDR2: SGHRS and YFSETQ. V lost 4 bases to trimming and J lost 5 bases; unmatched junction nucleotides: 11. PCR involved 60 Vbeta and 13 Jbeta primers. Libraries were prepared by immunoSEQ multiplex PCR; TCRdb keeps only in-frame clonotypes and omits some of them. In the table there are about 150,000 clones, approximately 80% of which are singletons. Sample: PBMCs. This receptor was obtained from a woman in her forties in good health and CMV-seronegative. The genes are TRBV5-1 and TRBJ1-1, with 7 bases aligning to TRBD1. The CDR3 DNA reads TGCGCCAGCAGCCCGGGACAGATCCTCCATACTGAAGCTTTCTTT. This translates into CASSPGQILHTEAFF. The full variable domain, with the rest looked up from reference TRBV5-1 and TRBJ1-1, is KAGVTQTPRYLIKTRGQQVTLSCSPISGHRSVSWYQQTPGQGLQFLFEYFSETQRNKGNFPGRFSGRQFSNSRSEMNVSTLELGDSALYLCASSPGQILHTEAFFGQGTRLTVV.